The present entry profiles one TCR beta chain with its context. CDR1 MGHDK and CDR2 SYGVNS come from the germline V gene. This CDR3 has 16 amino acids. With 1 base removed from V and 4 bases from J, the gap between germline ends came to 13 bases. Recruitment covered under 25 US areas and drew participants whose ages spanned about 18 to 90 years. The data are from a study of blood T cell repertoires in COVID-19. Only in-frame clones appear in the TCRdb table, and some are missing; sequencing was by immunoSEQ multiplex PCR. The sample consists of about 250,000 clones, just over 85% of them appearing once.

The clonotype was recovered from a man between 35 and 55 years old who had recovered from COVID-19. V is TRBV25-1 and J is TRBJ1-4; unclear D gene. The sequenced sample consisted of PBMCs or T cells enriched from blood (not recorded which). Here the CDR3 DNA reads TGTGCCAGCAGTGAATGGTCAGGTACCAATAATGAAAAACTGTTTTTT. Protein sequence: CASSEWSGTNNEKLFF.